Listed here are 9 T cell receptor beta chains from one sample, sequenced in a study of CD8 T cells in Susac syndrome. RNA amounts of roughly 0.45 to 1 ug underwent reverse transcription with random hexamers. Each CDR3 protein gets one entry after TCRdb re-called the immunoSEQ multiplex PCR reads with MiXCR. The sample lists under 85,000 distinct CDR3 sequences; about 94% were seen once. Material for sequencing was CD8+ T cells from PBMCs. Receptor source: a human donor with multiple sclerosis.

The V and J genes are TRBV24-1 and TRBJ1-5; D might be TRBD1 (5 bases). V lost 6 bases, J lost 6 bases, and 14 bases lay in between. Germline CDR1 and CDR2: KGHDR and SFDVKD. The CDR3 sequence is 14 residues long. The CDR3 loop reads CATSPSGRSQPQHF. The CDR3 bases are TGTGCCACCAGTCCCTCAGGGCGGAGTCAGCCCCAGCATTTT.

As concerns this clonotype: One end of the junction varies from germline; a read error may be responsible. The chain recombines TRBV7-9 with TRBJ2-7; D remains ambiguous. CDR1 is SEHNR, CDR2 FQNEAQ, per germline (reference sequence). This CDR3 is built from 12 residues. The CDR3 DNA reads as TGTGCCAGCAGCTTGGGTCTATCGGCCGTCCGGTTC. Protein: CASSLGLSAVRF.

This chain joins TRBV7-9 and TRBJ2-7; TRBD1 matches at 8 bases. The CDR3 is made up of 16 amino acids. Germline V gene data show CDR1 as SEHNR and CDR2 as FQNEAQ (reference sequence). Unmatched junction bases numbered 10, after V lost 5 bases and J lost 1 base. The CDR3 loop reads CASSPIRQGKSYEQYF. The CDR3 DNA is TGTGCCAGCAGCCCTATTCGACAGGGGAAATCCTACGAGCAGTACTTC.

V gene TRBV5-4 combines with J gene TRBJ1-1; no reliable D call. CDR3 length equals 12 residues. The V gene's germline CDR1 is SGHNT and CDR2 YYREEE (reference sequence). Between the trimmed V and J ends, which lost 2 bases and 6 bases, there was a span of 8 bases. The CDR3 DNA reads as TGTGCCAGCAGCTTCCCCGGAGCTGAAGCTTTCTTT. It encodes CASSFPGAEAFF.

This clonotype was seen a single time. The V call is TRBV27, the J call TRBJ2-7, with D possibly matching TRBD1 (6 bases). This CDR3 is 12 amino acids long. With 8 bases removed from V and 0 bases from J, the gap between germline ends came to 8 bases. Germline-derived CDR1 and CDR2 are MNHEY and SMNVEV (reference sequence). In DNA form, the CDR3 reads TGTGCCAGCGGACAGCTCTCCTACGAGCAGTACTTC. It is translated as CASGQLSYEQYF.

This sequence joins TRBV6-5 and TRBJ2-5; D possibly matches TRBD1 or TRBD2 (6 bases each). CDR1 is MNHEY and CDR2 is SVGAGI in the germline V gene. CDR3 length: 17 amino acids. Between the trimmed V and J ends, which lost 1 base and 2 bases, there was a span of 17 bases. The CDR3 DNA follows: TGTGCCAGCAGTTACTTCCCCGGGGGCTTACAGCAAGAGACCCAGTACTTC. As protein: CASSYFPGGLQQETQYF.

The rearrangement uses TRBV3-1 and TRBJ2-1, with D uncertain. The germline V and J ends were trimmed by 1 base and 7 bases, with 8 bases remaining between them. Per the germline V gene, CDR1 is LGHDT and CDR2 is YNNKEL (reference sequence). The CDR3 length is 13 residues. The CDR3 loop reads CASSQVSRNEQFF. In DNA form, the CDR3 reads TGTGCCAGCAGCCAAGTGTCTAGGAATGAGCAGTTCTTC.

The gene calls are TRBV23-1 and TRBJ1-5; D uncertain. TRBV23-1 is an open reading frame whose function is uncertain. There are 15 residues in the CDR3. Deletions cut 3 bases from V and 0 bases from J, with 9 bases between. CDR3 DNA sequence: TGCGCCAGCAGTCACCTAATCCTTAGCAATCAGCCCCAGCATTTT. Its translation is CASSHLILSNQPQHF.

This rearrangement joins TRBV13 to TRBJ2-1; 9 bases match TRBD2. Germline V gene data show CDR1 as PRHDT and CDR2 as FYEKMQ (reference sequence). This CDR3 region has 16 residues. V dropped 5 bases and J dropped 0; count of bases not matched to a gene: 5. The CDR3 region has the DNA TGTGCCAGCAGCCCTCTAGCGGGAATCTCCTACAATGAGCAGTTCTTC. It translates to CASSPLAGISYNEQFF.